Each of the 27 T cell receptor beta chains below was sequenced from the same sample in a study of blood T cell repertoires in COVID-19. The protocol was immunoSEQ multiplex PCR, while the TCRdb copy is restricted to in-frame clones and leaves out a portion. The table includes approximately 300,000 clones, roughly 89% detected once. Sample: peripheral blood. The receptors stem from a man aged 25 to 40 with acute or convalescent COVID-19.

The chain uses TRBV30 and TRBJ1-5, with D possibly matching TRBD1 (6 bases). V lost 2 bases and J 6 bases, leaving 8 bases between the germline ends. This CDR3 is 12 amino acids long. Looked up from germline, CDR1 is GTSNPN and CDR2 is SVGIG (reference sequence). Written as DNA, the CDR3 is TGTGCCTGGAGTAGGGGGAGTCAGCCCCAGCATTTT. Translating it yields CAWSRGSQPQHF.

Of note for this clone: The sample holds other DNA sequences that translate to the same CDR3. This rearrangement joins TRBV6-5 to TRBJ1-2; 9 bases fit TRBD1. J lost 7 bases, V lost 6 bases, and 6 bases had no gene match. The CDR3 sequence is 13 residues long. Germline V gene data show CDR1 as MNHEY and CDR2 as SVGAGI. DNA for the CDR3: TGTGCCAGCAGGCCACAGGGGGCGGGTGGCTACACCTTC. Protein product: CASRPQGAGGYTF.

This sequence joins TRBV5-1 and TRBJ1-4; no clear D. The CDR3 has 16 residues. Germline V gives CDR1 SGHRS, CDR2 YFSETQ. V was trimmed by 0 bases and J by 0 bases, leaving 9 bases between them. DNA for the CDR3: TGCGCCAGCAGCTTGGTGGGCAGTCCAACTAATGAAAAACTGTTTTTT. Amino acids: CASSLVGSPTNEKLFF.

This clone was seen a single time. The V call is TRBV3-1 (or the pseudogene TRBV3-2), the J call TRBJ2-7, with D possibly matching TRBD1 (6 bases). The CDR3 is made up of 14 amino acids. Trimming cost V 4 bases and J 1 base, with 11 bases left between them. Germline loops: CDR1 LGHDT, CDR2 YNNKEL (reference sequence). CDR3 protein: CASSLGTPSYEQYF. The CDR3 DNA is TGTGCCAGCAGCCTCGGGACACCGTCCTACGAGCAGTACTTC.

This sequence joins TRBV7-9 and TRBJ1-5; D unclear. The CDR3 has 16 amino acids. V was cut by 5 bases and J by 3 bases, with 17 bases left in between. CDR1 and CDR2 (germline): SEHNR, FQNEAQ (reference sequence). Written as DNA, the CDR3 is TGTGCCAGCAGCGAATCCCGGATGAGGGACAATCAGCCCCAGCATTTT. Translating gives CASSESRMRDNQPQHF.

This sequence joins TRBV2 and TRBJ2-7; D call uncertain. V was shortened by 7 bases and J by 6 bases, with 10 bases between the two germline ends. Germline V gene data show CDR1 as SNHLY and CDR2 as FYNNEI. This CDR3 spans 11 amino acids. The DNA of the CDR3 is TGTGCCAGCACGGTCCTCGGCGAGCAGTACTTC. Amino acids: CASTVLGEQYF.

Of note for this clone: Other DNA sequences within the sample encode an identical CDR3. The chain recombines TRBV7-2 with TRBJ1-2; TRBD1 is a possible D gene (5 bases). The germline gives CDR1 SGHTA, CDR2 FQGNSA. Deletions cut 2 bases from V and 1 base from J, with 5 bases between. This CDR3 spans 13 amino acids. CDR3 sequence reads: CASSLQGNYGYTF. In DNA, the CDR3 is TGTGCCAGCAGCTTACAGGGTAACTATGGCTACACCTTC.

This clone was seen only once. The chain employs TRBV5-1 and TRBJ1-1; D remains ambiguous. CDR1 is SGHRS and CDR2 is YFSETQ in the germline V gene. CDR3 length: 13 residues. V was pared by 3 bases and J by 1 base, with 7 bases between. CDR3 bases: TGCGCCAGCAGCTACGGGTCGAACACTGAAGCTTTCTTT. Translating it yields CASSYGSNTEAFF.

The chain joins TRBV28 to TRBJ1-1; TRBD1 matches at 7 bases. Germline trimming cut 4 bases from V and 0 bases from J; bases unmatched to any gene: 5. The CDR3 spans 15 residues. Germline assignment: CDR1 MDHEN and CDR2 SYDVKM. For the CDR3, the DNA is TGTGCCAGCAGTTCAGGGACAGTCATGAACACTGAAGCTTTCTTT. Amino acids: CASSSGTVMNTEAFF.

The chain joins TRBV6-6 to TRBJ1-5, with 8 bases fitting TRBD1. V lost 0 bases, J lost 2 bases, and 3 bases stayed unmatched. This CDR3 is 16 amino acids long. Germline CDR1 reads MNHNY; CDR2 reads SVGAGI (reference sequence). CDR3 nucleotide sequence: TGTGCCAGCAGTTACTCTCAGGGGGCGGGCAATCAGCCCCAGCATTTT. Residues: CASSYSQGAGNQPQHF.

This clone has just a few counts. This sequence joins TRBV15 and TRBJ1-4; D is ambiguous. Trimming left V 0 bases short and J 8 bases short, with 10 bases between. The germline V gene encodes CDR1 LNHNV and CDR2 YYDKDF (reference sequence). The CDR3 sequence is 14 residues long. The CDR3 region has the DNA TGTGCCACCAGCAGAGATTGGGGAGCGGAAAAACTGTTTTTT. Its protein product is CATSRDWGAEKLFF.

This clone was recorded only once. The chain joins TRBV4-1 to TRBJ2-7; no firm D call. The CDR3 loop spans 16 amino acids. V lost 1 base to trimming and J lost 0 bases, with 13 bases between them. In germline, CDR1 is MGHRA, CDR2 YSYEKL. CDR3 nucleotides: TGCGCCAGCAGCCAAGGAAGCTCGGCGGTCTCCTACGAGCAGTACTTC. Translating it yields CASSQGSSAVSYEQYF.

The chain links TRBV18 to TRBJ2-7, with 7 bases aligning to TRBD2. The CDR3 spans 15 residues. Losses at the gene ends were 0 bases for V and 6 bases for J; bases not matched to a gene: 8. The germline CDR1 and CDR2 sequences are KGHSH and LQKENI. As DNA, the CDR3 is TGTGCCAGCTCACCACCGGGTACGGGGGGTGGCGAGCAGTACTTC. Protein: CASSPPGTGGGEQYF. The variable domain in full, completed from reference TRBV18 and TRBJ2-7, reads NAGVMQNPRHLVRRRGQEARLRCSPMKGHSHVYWYRQLPEEGLKFMVYLQKENIIDESGMPKERFSAEFPKEGPSILRIQQVVRGDSAAYFCASSPPGTGGGEQYFGPGTRLTVT.

The V and J genes are TRBV24-1 and TRBJ2-1, with 12 bases fitting TRBD2. The CDR3 loop spans 16 amino acids. Germline values: CDR1 KGHDR, CDR2 SFDVKD. V gave up 5 bases and J gave up 3 bases; unmatched junction bases: 4. CDR3 DNA sequence: TGTGCCACCAGTGTGGCTAGCGGGAGGGGCTACAATGAGCAGTTCTTC. Translating gives CATSVASGRGYNEQFF.

This clone was observed a few times. The chain combines TRBV11-3 with TRBJ1-1; TRBD1 is a possible D gene (5 bases). Trimming stripped 3 bases from V and 1 base from J, with 15 bases between. The length of the CDR3 is 16 residues. The germline gives CDR1 SGHNT, CDR2 YENEEA. The CDR3, as DNA: TGTGCCAGCAGCTTGGGGCTGGGCGGACCGAACACTGAAGCTTTCTTT. It yields the protein CASSLGLGGPNTEAFF.

The chain couples TRBV30 to TRBJ2-7; the D gene is possibly TRBD1 (5 bases). Per germline, CDR1 GTSNPN and CDR2 SVGIG (reference sequence). The CDR3 covers 17 residues. The V end lost 1 base, the J end lost 0 bases, and 19 bases lay between the germline ends. CDR3 coding DNA: TGTGCCTGGAGTGCCGGAAACAGGCTAAGGAGCTCCTACGAGCAGTACTTC. It encodes CAWSAGNRLRSSYEQYF. Based on the CDR3 plus reference TRBV30 and TRBJ2-7, the full variable domain is SQTIHQWPATLVQPVGSPLSLECTVEGTSNPNLYWYRQAAGRGLQLLFYSVGIGQISSEVPQNLSASRPQDRQFILSSKKLLLSDSGFYLCAWSAGNRLRSSYEQYFGPGTRLTVT.

The chain links TRBV5-1 to TRBJ1-2; 7 nucleotides line up with TRBD1. The ends lost 4 bases at V and 3 bases at J; junction bases unmatched: 9. The germline gives CDR1 SGHRS, CDR2 YFSETQ. This CDR3 has 15 residues. As DNA, the CDR3 is TGCGCCAGCAGCCGGGACAGCCCACACTACTATGGCTACACCTTC. Protein sequence: CASSRDSPHYYGYTF.

CDR3 residues: CAWSVYNEQFF. The CDR3 DNA follows: TGTGCCTGGAGCGTATACAATGAGCAGTTCTTC. The rearrangement joins TRBV30 to TRBJ2-1; D is undetermined. This CDR3 is built from 11 residues. CDR1 GTSNPN and CDR2 SVGIG come from the germline V gene (reference sequence). The V end was cut by 3 bases, the J end by 4 bases, with 4 bases between. The full variable domain, its missing parts supplied by reference TRBV30 and TRBJ2-1, is SQTIHQWPATLVQPVGSPLSLECTVEGTSNPNLYWYRQAAGRGLQLLFYSVGIGQISSEVPQNLSASRPQDRQFILSSKKLLLSDSGFYLCAWSVYNEQFFGPGTRLTVL.

The gene calls are TRBV10-3 and TRBJ1-1; TRBD1 agrees at 11 bases. This CDR3 contains 13 residues. In germline, CDR1 is ENHRY, CDR2 SYGVKD. Trimming took 8 bases from V and 1 from J; bases not matched to a gene: 0. The chain's CDR3 is CAIGQGANTEAFF. In DNA form, the CDR3 reads TGTGCCATCGGACAGGGGGCGAACACTGAAGCTTTCTTT.

This rearrangement joins TRBV19 to TRBJ2-7; D not resolved. Trimming stripped 2 bases from V and 0 bases from J, with 5 bases between. CDR3 length equals 13 residues. Per the germline V gene, CDR1 is LNHDA and CDR2 is SQIVND (reference sequence). Written as DNA, the CDR3 is TGTGCCAGTAGTATAACAGCCTCCTACGAGCAGTACTTC. Encoded protein: CASSITASYEQYF.

The chain joins TRBV6-6 to TRBJ2-3; 7 positions match TRBD1. This CDR3 region has 12 residues. Germline-derived CDR1 and CDR2 are MNHNY and SVGAGI (reference sequence). With V trimmed by 7 bases and J by 4 bases, 2 bases remained unmatched. The CDR3: CASNTGADTQYF. The CDR3 DNA reads TGTGCCAGCAATACAGGGGCAGATACGCAGTATTTT.

Regarding this clone: The junction differs from germline at one of its ends, possibly a read error. The chain carries TRBV12-3 or TRBV12-4 and TRBJ1-5, with D uncertain. The CDR3 sequence is 11 residues long. The CDR3 sequence is CASSFSGNLSF. Here the CDR3 DNA reads TGTGCCAGCAGTTTTAGCGGTAATCTCTCTTTT.

This chain joins TRBV6-1 and TRBJ2-1, with D tentatively TRBD2 (6 bases). Germline CDR1 MNHNS, CDR2 SASEGT. CDR3 length: 12 amino acids. With 1 base removed from V and 10 bases from J, the gap between germline ends came to 8 bases. The CDR3 coding sequence is TGTGCCAGCAGTGAAGTCCTAGCGGAGCAGTTCTTC. Its translation: CASSEVLAEQFF.

Here the CDR3 DNA reads TGTGCCAGCGAGGTAGCGGGAGGGCCTGAGCAGAGATCGTTTGAGCAGTTCTTC. Protein: CASEVAGGPEQRSFEQFF. This sequence joins TRBV7-9 and TRBJ2-1; 11 positions match TRBD2. Per the germline V gene, CDR1 is SEHNR and CDR2 is FQNEAQ (reference sequence). The V gene end was trimmed by 8 bases and the J gene end by 9 bases; junction bases not matched to a gene: 21. CDR3 length: 18 amino acids.

This CDR3 is CASSLIAGSYNEQFF. The DNA of the CDR3 is TGTGCCAGCAGCTTAATAGCGGGATCTTACAATGAGCAGTTCTTC. V gene TRBV7-9 combines with J gene TRBJ2-1; 8 nucleotides line up with TRBD2. Germline loops: CDR1 SEHNR, CDR2 FQNEAQ (reference sequence). Germline trimming cut 2 bases from V and 4 bases from J; bases unmatched to any gene: 4. CDR3 length equals 15 residues.

The V and J genes are TRBV29-1 and TRBJ2-7, with a tentative D call TRBD2 (6 bases). V was trimmed by 1 base and J by 7 bases, leaving 14 bases between them. Germline V CDR1 and CDR2: SQVTM, ANQGSEA. The length of the CDR3 is 13 residues. As DNA, the CDR3 is TGCAGCGTTGAAGGTCGCGGGGTTCGGGAGCAGTACTTC. This translates into CSVEGRGVREQYF.

CDR3 residues: CASSIGVTTNEKLFF. CDR3 DNA sequence: TGTGCCAGTAGTATCGGAGTGACAACTAATGAAAAACTGTTTTTT. This chain connects TRBV19 to TRBJ1-4; D gene unclear. Trimming took 3 bases from V and 0 from J, leaving 8 bases between them. The length of the CDR3 is 15 residues. Germline lookup yields CDR1 LNHDA and CDR2 SQIVND (reference sequence).